This T cell receptor (beta chain) emerged from a study of blood T cell repertoires in COVID-19. Overall study context: Donors in the United States, Italy and Spain gave samples during acute or convalescent COVID-19. PBMCs, B-cell-depleted T cells, or T cells provided the cDNA or gDNA that made up the material.

Original processing methods: Estimation of nucleated cell counts was performed using reference gene primer amplification. TCRdb's table, derived via immunoSEQ multiplex PCR, lists solely in-frame clones and lacks some. For V, J and clone size, that table is used; D and trimming come from the DNA. The sample lists around 63,000 clones; 65% to 85% were seen once. Deletions cut 4 bases from V and 0 bases from J, with 13 bases between. The CDR3 totals 17 residues. Germline-derived CDR1 and CDR2 are LGHDT and YNNKEL (reference sequence). This TCR derives from a woman aged 70 to 79 with acute or convalescent COVID-19. This chain joins TRBV3-1 (or the pseudogene TRBV3-2) and TRBJ1-6; weak D call: TRBD1 (5 bases). The sequenced material came from peripheral blood. CDR3 region: CASSPGLTSSYNSPLHF. In DNA, the CDR3 is TGTGCCAGCAGCCCAGGGCTAACCAGCTCCTATAATTCACCCCTCCACTTT.